Reported below is one T cell receptor (beta chain). This CDR3 region has 15 residues. After removal of 4 bases from V and 5 bases from J, the junction contained 3 bases not matched to a gene. Germline V gives CDR1 SGHRS, CDR2 YFSETQ. The data were taken from a study of blood T cell repertoires in COVID-19. Study details: Acute and convalescent COVID-19 samples came from the United States, Italy and Spain. The cDNA or gDNA used as material had been derived from T cells, B-cell-depleted T cells, or PBMCs.

Original processing methods: Amplification from reference gene primers served as the basis for estimated nucleated cell counts. Sequenced by immunoSEQ multiplex PCR; TCRdb stores in-frame clones only, minus some. V, J and clone size are taken as reported in that table, and D and trimming were inferred from the DNA itself. The profile shows under 130,000 clones, around 80% of them singletons. The sequencing sample was made of peripheral blood. The receptor was isolated from a woman of 80 years or more with acute or convalescent COVID-19. V and J are TRBV5-1 and TRBJ2-1; 13 nucleotides align to TRBD2. This CDR3 is CASSPGLAGNNEQFF. For the CDR3, the DNA is TGCGCCAGCAGCCCGGGACTAGCGGGAAACAATGAGCAGTTCTTC. Full variable domain (missing parts from reference TRBV5-1 and TRBJ2-1): KAGVTQTPRYLIKTRGQQVTLSCSPISGHRSVSWYQQTPGQGLQFLFEYFSETQRNKGNFPGRFSGRQFSNSRSEMNVSTLELGDSALYLCASSPGLAGNNEQFFGPGTRLTVL.